These 8 T cell receptor beta chains share one sample of origin, sequenced in a study of CD8 T cells in ankylosing spondylitis. Using its own MiXCR run on the 5' RACE reads, TCRdb lists one record per CDR3 protein. The sample shows 300,000 to 350,000 distinct CDR3 sequences, roughly 20% of them seen only once. Sequenced: blood, either unsorted or a sorted T cell fraction (not recorded which). The receptor source for this set is a female donor with ankylosing spondylitis or in good health (not recorded which).

This clonotype turned up a few times. The chain couples TRBV7-2 to TRBJ2-5, with 7 bases fitting TRBD1. With 2 bases clipped from V and 2 bases from J, the junction kept 2 bases outside the gene matches. This CDR3 region has 14 residues. Germline V gives CDR1 SGHTA, CDR2 FQGNSA. CDR3: CASSLWGQQETQYF. In nucleotides, the CDR3 is TGTGCCAGCAGCTTATGGGGACAGCAAGAGACCCAGTACTTC.

The V gene is TRBV7-2, the J gene TRBJ2-1, with 9 bases aligning to TRBD2. V lost 1 base and J lost 15; bases outside the gene matches: 13. This CDR3 has 15 amino acids. Germline V gene lookup returns CDR1 SGHTA and CDR2 FQGNSA. The CDR3: CASSLGVEASGTLFF. Written as DNA, the CDR3 is TGTGCCAGCAGCTTAGGGGTTGAGGCTAGCGGGACGTTGTTCTTC.

A few counts support this clonotype. The J gene is TRBJ1-1, the V gene TRBV27; TRBD1 agrees at 8 bases. The CDR3 consists of 16 residues. With 5 bases clipped from V and 1 base from J, the junction kept 9 bases outside the gene matches. Germline V gives CDR1 MNHEY, CDR2 SMNVEV (reference sequence). The CDR3, as DNA: TGTGCCAGCAGTCCAGACAGGGGCTGGGGGAACACTGAAGCTTTCTTT. Translation gives CASSPDRGWGNTEAFF.

This clonotype was recorded many times. The chain couples TRBV6-5 to TRBJ2-1; D is possibly TRBD1 or TRBD2 (5 bases each). CDR1 is MNHEY, CDR2 SVGAGI, per germline. This CDR3 has 15 residues. Between the trimmed V and J ends, which lost 2 bases and 4 bases, there was a span of 12 bases. Here the CDR3 DNA reads TGTGCCAGCAGTTACGAGGGGAGAGAGTACAATGAGCAGTTCTTC. It yields the protein CASSYEGREYNEQFF.

V and J are TRBV5-1 and TRBJ1-2, with 9 nucleotides matching TRBD1. The CDR3 contains 15 residues. J was trimmed by 5 bases and V by 4 bases; bases with no gene match: 9. Germline loops: CDR1 SGHRS, CDR2 YFSETQ. CDR3 DNA: TGCGCCAGCAGCCTCGCTACGACAGGGGGTTATGGCTACACCTTC. This translates into CASSLATTGGYGYTF.

V usage is TRBV27 and J usage is TRBJ1-6; D perhaps matches TRBD1 (5 bases). The germline CDR1 and CDR2 sequences are MNHEY and SMNVEV (reference sequence). The ends were cut back, 3 bases at V and 5 bases at J, with 8 bases in the middle. This CDR3 spans 14 amino acids. The CDR3 bases are TGTGCCAGCAGTTTCAGGGCAAATAATTCACCCCTCCACTTT. Translated, it gives CASSFRANNSPLHF.

This clonotype was recorded a few times. The CDR3 DNA reads as TGTGCCAGCAGCTTCGGTCGGGATGCGAACACTGAAGCTTTCTTT. Translating gives CASSFGRDANTEAFF. The V gene is TRBV5-6, the J gene TRBJ1-1; D remains unclear. CDR1 is SGHDT and CDR2 is YYEEEE in the germline V gene. Trimming removed 2 bases at V and 1 base at J, with 12 bases between. This CDR3 contains 15 residues.

The chain combines TRBV12-3 or TRBV12-4 with TRBJ1-6, with D possibly matching TRBD1 (5 bases). The V gene lost 2 bases and the J gene lost 7 bases, with 9 bases spanning the gap. CDR3 length: 14 amino acids. The DNA of the CDR3 is TGTGCCAGCAGTTTAATGGCAGGGAATTCACCCCTCCACTTT. Translated, it gives CASSLMAGNSPLHF.